This T cell receptor beta chain was profiled in a study of identical twins. General observations from the study: In cord blood, abundant beta clonotypes had fewer insertions; memory showed no trend. Analyses based on zero insertions could be partly confounded by invariant MAIT and iNKT cells.

Germline values: CDR1 LGHNT, CDR2 FRNRAP. The CDR3 runs to 14 residues. V lost 7 bases and J lost 7, with 17 bases in between. A universal primer site arose from template switching, and cDNA bore unique molecular identifiers. From the 5' RACE reads, TCRdb called clonotypes with MiXCR, one entry per CDR3 protein. This sample has 450,000 or so distinct CDR3 sequences, with approximately 14% found just once. In this sample, this clonotype turned up a few times. As yet, its antigen is unknown. The same data also went into a second study, on yellow fever vaccine responses in identical twins.

The rearrangement joins TRBV12-5 to TRBJ1-5; D not resolved. The receptor comes from a woman between 18 and 30 years old in good health. The source material was CD4+ T cells sorted from blood. CDR3: CASAADLLRQPQHF. The CDR3 region has the DNA TGTGCTAGTGCCGCTGACCTGCTTAGGCAGCCCCAGCATTTT.